This TCR beta chain derives from a study of cytomegalovirus exposure and HLA in healthy donors (dated by TCRdb to 2016 to 2017). About the investigation overall: An earlier analysis of more than 550 of the donors reported 250 to 350 Gb of sequence data and some 110 million unique TCR beta sequences obtained from about 179 million T cells. To predict cytomegalovirus infection status, the study combined high-throughput TCR immunosequencing, statistical association of individual TCRs with disease status, and machine learning. Every repertoire in the discovery cohort had been generated on one and the same sequencing platform. A separate validation cohort of approximately 130 different subjects was used in addition to the approximately 700-subject first cohort. Rather than using new phenotypic data, the later analysis identified candidate immune exposures from TCR beta sequences and from how often those sequences occurred across donors. Among a few hundred genotyped donors of the cohort, an average of around 240,000 unique TCR beta nucleotide sequences were sequenced per donor, roughly a sixth of them non-productive. In a later genetic analysis, genome-wide SNP genotypes for about three fifths of the roughly 670 donors were used, and that subset was treated as a discovery cohort. Typing coverage varied by locus: roughly 629-630 donors for A, B, C, DRB1 and DQB1; 522 for DQA1; over 600 for DPA1; some 470 for DPB1. Class I and class II HLA loci were covered by the typing at four-digit resolution. The study profiled the T cell repertoires of under 850 subjects by immunosequencing and related them to cytomegalovirus serostatus. Among the roughly 380 genotyped donors, around 81% belonged to the genetic ancestry cluster associated with self-reported Caucasian donors. To study patterns of TCR occurrence, a later analysis re-analyzed previously published TCR beta repertoires from around 670 donors and added high-resolution HLA genotyping. Donor age, sex, ethnicity and CMV serostatus were compiled alongside the repertoire data. To decide whether each TCR beta V gene segment behaved as functional or pseudogenic, an earlier analysis of approximately 590 of the donors relied on high-throughput TCR beta sequencing. The aim of the study was to test whether cataloging public T cell receptors could identify signatures of past pathogen exposure. Four to six DR-DQ haplotypes were handled as single units for association and clustering, since linkage in the cohort was strong. About 310 gigabases of sequencing data and approximately 80 million unique TCR sequences were included in an early release covering around 600 HLA-typed donors. The investigation overall reported the following: A further reported finding was that TCR beta sequences accurately predicted the HLA-A and HLA-B alleles for most subjects in the first cohort. In an earlier analysis of 500 to 650 of the donors, most TCR beta V segments appeared in productive rearrangements about 87% or about 30% of the time, broadly matching IMGT annotations. In a later analysis, most CMV-associated TCR beta chains were found to appear HLA-restricted, with HLA associations seemingly driven largely by CMV exposure. The classifier was reported to diagnose cytomegalovirus status with high specificity and sensitivity in both the original and validation cohorts. In a later genetic analysis, fewer N-insertions in productive TCRs were reported among donors in an Asian-associated ancestry cluster than the approximately 710-donor mean. The earlier analysis of some 560 of the donors excluded 15 to 20 rarely observed V segments, including chromosome 9 orphons, because counts were too low. In vitro tests confirmed that a few of the cytomegalovirus-associated TCR beta chains recognize cytomegalovirus antigens. The only immune exposure information available for the cohort was CMV serostatus. Correlated functional status among segregating V segments might be attributable to linkage disequilibrium, but an unknown experimental factor could not be ruled out. In this cohort, only TCR beta chains were sequenced, and detectable features were limited by the absence of alpha or paired-chain data. Some IMGT-functional V segments, including TRBV6-2 and TRBV6-3, could not be distinguished by the 87-base-pair reads and were therefore excluded. In a later analysis, some 18,000 TCR beta sequences were associated with specific HLA alleles at a false discovery rate of 0.05. In a later analysis, several top co-occurrence clusters were reported to appear linked to parvovirus B19, influenza, CMV and Epstein-Barr virus. The study listed 150 to 200 TCR beta chains as associated with cytomegalovirus. According to a later analysis, TCR association rates differed among HLA loci, with DRB1 alleles showing the most associated TCRs and HLA-C alleles showing the fewest. The presence/absence analyses assumed that sequencing depth was roughly uniform across donors, and that assumption may not be true. In a later genetic analysis, a missense DCLRE1C variant was associated with V-gene and J-gene trimming of TCR beta chains, and the association was replicated in an independent cohort. According to the authors, the approach could potentially be generalized to other disease states and immunological phenotypes. When HLA alleles, especially DR and DQ, strongly co-occurred, attributing TCR associations to individual alleles was difficult. While some public TCRs were present in many individuals, most TCR sequences turned up only very rarely across donors. Because some donors lacked HLA typing at each locus, the association tests relied only on the typed subset. The sequencing pipeline was judged likely to have produced a cluster of highly shared sequence variants as a technical artifact. In a later analysis, HLA-associated TCR beta chains were found to be more clonally expanded and to have lower generation probabilities than equally common non-associated chains.

The library relied on the immunoSEQ multiplex PCR assay. A mixture of 60 forward primers for TCR Vbeta segments and 13 reverse primers for TCR Jbeta segments was used in the multiplex PCR. The CDR3 region of rearranged TCR beta genes was amplified from genomic DNA with a multiplex PCR assay. The Illumina HiSeq System was used to sequence the amplified TCR beta libraries as 87-base-pair reads. In the source study's methods: A later analysis tallied 70 million to 100 million unique TCR beta chains across the 700 or so repertoires, and 10 million to 11 million of those chains were shared by two or more donors. Raw reads were error-corrected and collapsed into unique sequences by a nearest-neighbor algorithm in which closely related sequences were merged to remove PCR and sequencing errors. Alignment of CDR3 sequences to IMGT reference sequences was used to assign V, D and J gene segments. For a sequence to be retained, a match of at least six nucleotides to both a V gene segment and a J gene segment was required. A rearrangement was called productive if the CDR3 had no stop codons and remained in frame with V and J, and every other rearrangement was called non-productive. CDR3 was defined by IMGT convention, running from the second conserved V-encoded cysteine to the conserved J-encoded phenylalanine. In an earlier analysis of around 640 of the donors, sequences lacking an unambiguous match to a single V gene segment were excluded. An earlier analysis of 550 to 650 of the donors classified V segments as functional when productive rearrangements were above 56.7% and as segregating when the standard deviation between donors was above 5%. A statistical classification framework was built for diagnosing cytomegalovirus status from the catalog of TCR beta chain sequences. In a later analysis, V and J genes were assigned by comparing TCR nucleotide sequences against IMGT/GENE-DB human TR gene sequences. The TCRdist pipeline was used in a later analysis to assign CDR3 sequences and most-parsimonious VDJ recombination scenarios. In a later analysis, each TCR beta chain was defined by its CDR3 amino acid sequence together with its V-gene family, and reads lacking a unique V-gene family were excluded. To address suspected cross-contamination and a sequencing artifact, a later analysis removed several hundred highly shared, low-generation-probability nucleotide sequences. In a later analysis, a clonal expansion index was calculated for each public chain from normalized within-repertoire ranks of inferred template counts. In a later analysis, generation probabilities were computed using a VDJ recombination model fitted to out-of-frame rearrangements, and the results were checked against IGoR. Hypergeometric tests were used in a later analysis to score TCR-TCR, TCR-HLA and TCR-CMV co-occurrence, with a repertoire-size bias correction applied to the TCR pairs. False discovery rates were estimated in a later analysis by permuting HLA or CMV assignments 20 times. In a later analysis, co-occurring TCRs were grouped with DBSCAN, and TCRdist sequence similarity was added when clustering was performed within HLA-allele-positive subsets. For co-occurrence clustering, repertoires with fewer than 30,000 or more than 120,000 public chains were excluded, along with four or five repertoires with anomalous nucleotide sharing. Imported from immuneACCESS, the table was reduced by TCRdb to in-frame sequences with V and J called. These copies leave out some clones; in studies compared against another copy, an unresolved V gene accounts for under half, and the cause of the remainder is not known. For V, J and clone size, that table is used; D and trimming come from the DNA. The sample table contains roughly 150,000 clones; only one count was recorded for around three quarters of them. Clones ranked in the top ten supply around 3% of the sample.

The cohort comprised approximately 700 healthy bone marrow donors. All cohort members were sampled while nominally healthy, although unrecorded immune exposures were likely present. The donor tested CMV seronegative and was one of the 352 seronegative cohort members. Every donor gave a peripheral blood sample, and the peripheral blood mononuclear cells from that sample were used for TCR beta sequencing. Genomic DNA extraction from the blood cell samples was performed with the Qiagen DNeasy Blood Extraction Kit. CDR1 MNHNS and CDR2 SASEGT are derived from the germline V gene. From its cysteine to its phenylalanine, the CDR3 spans 17 amino acids. Just CDR3 DNA is preserved here, 51 bases in frame from base 1. The germline ends are 20 bases apart after V is trimmed by 3 bases and J by 2 bases. To note about this clone: What this receptor recognizes is not known. Base-call qualities are not available, and no considerably larger clone is one nucleotide away.

In this chain, TRBV6-1 is recombined with TRBJ2-7; the D gene lacks a confident call. This TCR was sampled from a man aged 35 to 55 in good health and CMV-seronegative. Source material: PBMCs. The CDR3 protein is CASSDGTLISIPYEQYF. The sequence in DNA is TGTGCCAGCAGTGACGGTACCCTTATATCAATACCCTACGAGCAGTACTTC.